The clone carrying this TCR beta chain was observed at least ten times. Its antigen is as yet unknown. These data originate in a study of T-cell reconstitution after alpha-beta-depleted transplantation in children. Study results and limitations: Newly produced T cells mostly accounted for T-cell counts and diversity one year post-transplant. Several patients had high TCRbeta diversity at day 60; it came from surviving recipient T cells and thymic progenitors. Several hundred expanded graft clones reportedly were the source of alpha-beta T cells about two months after transplant.

Construction of the TCRbeta library involved unique molecular identifiers. In TCRdb, the PCR reads were re-called with MiXCR into one record per CDR3 protein. The table has about a million distinct CDR3 sequences, around 30% seen once. The specimen was PBMCs, mostly from graft donor cells, collected 360 days after TCRalphabeta/CD19-depleted stem cell transplant. The origin of this receptor is a boy in the first two years of life who had a stem cell transplant for SCID, so the T cells may come from the graft donor.

The CDR3 spells CAISDRANTEAFF. CDR3 nucleotide sequence: TGTGCCATCAGTGACAGGGCAAACACTGAAGCTTTCTTT. The chain has TRBV10-3 and TRBJ1-1, with a tentative D call TRBD1 (5 bases). The CDR3 sequence is 13 residues long. CDR1 and CDR2 (germline): ENHRY, SYGVKD. Trimming stripped 3 bases from V and 2 bases from J, with 7 bases between.